A selection of T cell receptor beta chains follows, all from one sample in a study of T-cell reconstitution after alpha-beta-depleted transplantation in children. TCRdb reprocessed the PCR reads via MiXCR and lists one record per CDR3 protein. The table shows 490,000 or so distinct CDR3 sequences, with roughly a tenth occurring only once. Sequenced here: PBMCs, sampled before TCRalphabeta/CD19-depleted stem cell transplant. These receptors were obtained from a child aged 2-15 years with inherited bone marrow failure, due to receive a stem cell transplant. Both conserved end residues are part of each CDR3. D genes are given only for firm matches. Not every row has a clone size; where given, it reads once, few, many or a size class.

d_call | j_call | clone_size | v_call | cdr3_nt | cdr3_aa
NA | TRBJ1-1 | many | TRBV11-1 | TGTGCCAGCAGCTTAGATAGTCAGTCCCCAAATCCGAACACTGAAGCTTTCTTT | CASSLDSQSPNPNTEAFF
NA | TRBJ2-7 | many | TRBV4-3 | TGCGCCAGCAGCCAAGATGCAGGGATGGGCTACGAGCAGTACTTC | CASSQDAGMGYEQYF
TRBD2 | TRBJ2-3 | NA | TRBV23-1 | TGCGCCAGCAGTCATTGGCGTGTAGTAGCGGGATTCCCTGGGAATACGCAGTATTTT | CASSHWRVVAGFPGNTQYF
NA | TRBJ2-5 | many | TRBV7-2 | TGTGCCAGCAGCTTAGCTCGTGGGGAGACCCAGTACTTC | CASSLARGETQYF
NA | TRBJ2-1 | many | TRBV7-2 | TGTGCCAGCAGCTCCCTAAATCGGCTCCACAATGAGCAGTTCTTC | CASSSLNRLHNEQFF
TRBD2 | TRBJ2-1 | many | TRBV6-5 | TGTGCCAGCAGTTACTCGTGGACTAGTAGTTACAATGAGCAGTTCTTC | CASSYSWTSSYNEQFF
TRBD1 | TRBJ2-7 | NA | TRBV7-9 | TGTGCCAGCAGCTCACCGACAGGGTCATCCTACGAGCAGTACTTC | CASSSPTGSSYEQYF
NA | TRBJ2-7 | few | TRBV5-6 | TGTGCCAGCAGCCCGAGTGGGATCAACGAGCAGTACTTC | CASSPSGINEQYF
TRBD2 | TRBJ2-1 | many | TRBV7-2 | TGTGCCAGCAGCTTCGTTGCGGGAGGGCCCAATGAGCAGTTCTTC | CASSFVAGGPNEQFF
NA | TRBJ2-7 | NA | TRBV5-4 | TGTGCCAGCAGCCATGCACTGGGTTCCTTCGAGCAGTACTTC | CASSHALGSFEQYF
TRBD2 | TRBJ2-1 | many | TRBV12-3/TRBV12-4 | TGTGCCAGCAGTCTCAGGACTAGCGGGAGGCACAATGAGCAGTTCTTC | CASSLRTSGRHNEQFF
NA | TRBJ1-2 | NA | TRBV5-1 | TGCGCCAGCAGCTCCAAGCAGGGTCTCTTAAACTATGGCTACACCTTC | CASSSKQGLLNYGYTF
TRBD1 | TRBJ2-7 | many | TRBV2 | TGTGCCAGCAGCGGCATCGGGACAGGGGAAGGCTCTCTCTACGAGCAGTACTTC | CASSGIGTGEGSLYEQYF
TRBD2 | TRBJ2-7 | many | TRBV20-1 | TGCAGTGCTAGAGACCTAGCGGAATCCTACGAGCAGTACTTC | CSARDLAESYEQYF
TRBD1 | TRBJ1-4 | many | TRBV6-1 | TGTGCCAGCAGTAGACAGGGGGCGACTGAAAAACTGTTTTTT | CASSRQGATEKLFF
TRBD2 | TRBJ2-7 | many | TRBV4-2 | TGTGCCAGCAGCCAAGATCCGGGACTAGCACCCTACGAGCAGTACTTC | CASSQDPGLAPYEQYF
NA | TRBJ2-7 | many | TRBV20-1 | TGCAGTGCTAGAGGAGGGCTAGAGTTGTACGAGCAGTACTTC | CSARGGLELYEQYF
NA | TRBJ2-2 | many | TRBV24-1 | TGTGCCACCAGTGACCTAAGAAGCGGGGAGCTGTTTTTT | CATSDLRSGELFF
NA | TRBJ2-2 | NA | TRBV4-3 | TGCGCCAGCAGCCAAGAATTGGAAGGGGCCGAAGGGACCGGGGAGCTGTTTTTT | CASSQELEGAEGTGELFF
TRBD1 | TRBJ2-7 | many | TRBV11-2 | TGTGCCAGCAGCGGCCGACAGGGGATCTACGAGCAGTACTTC | CASSGRQGIYEQYF
TRBD2 | TRBJ2-1 | many | TRBV6-2/TRBV6-3 | TGTGCCAGCAGTAGGGGACTAGGGGTAACATATGAGCAGTTCTTC | CASSRGLGVTYEQFF
TRBD2 | TRBJ2-1 | few | TRBV9 | TGTGCCAGCAGCCCCTATCCAGGGAGGGATGAGCAGTTCTTC | CASSPYPGRDEQFF
TRBD1 | TRBJ2-1 | few | TRBV5-1 | TGCGCCAGCAGCTTGGGACAGGGCCGTAATGAGCAGTTCTTC | CASSLGQGRNEQFF
TRBD2 | TRBJ2-1 | NA | TRBV7-9 | TGTGCCAGCAGCAGAGATAGCGGGTCAGATGAGCAGTTCTTC | CASSRDSGSDEQFF
TRBD1 | TRBJ2-5 | few | TRBV7-2 | TGTGCCAGCAGCGCACGAACCGGGACAGGGTCAGAGACCCAGTACTTC | CASSARTGTGSETQYF
NA | TRBJ2-7 | many | TRBV7-2 | TGTGCCAGCAGCTTCGGGGACCGCTACGAGCAGTACTTC | CASSFGDRYEQYF
NA | TRBJ2-3 | few | TRBV7-6 | TGTGCCAGCAGCTGGCTAGCGTCAACGCAGTATTTT | CASSWLASTQYF
TRBD1 | TRBJ2-1 | many | TRBV5-5 | TGTGCCAGCAGTCGAGGACAGGGTGGGAATAACGAGCAGTTCTTC | CASSRGQGGNNEQFF
NA | TRBJ1-1 | many | TRBV27 | TGTGCCAGCAGTTTCGCCCGGGGTGAAGCTTTCTTT | CASSFARGEAFF
NA | TRBJ2-1 | NA | TRBV4-3 | TGCGCCAGCAGCCAATCGGGCTGGGCTCAAAATGAGCAGTTCTTC | CASSQSGWAQNEQFF
NA | TRBJ1-4 | NA | TRBV30 | TGTGCCTGGAGTGTACAGGATGAAAAACTGTTTTTT | CAWSVQDEKLFF
NA | TRBJ2-7 | many | TRBV20-1 | TGCAGTGCTAGGTCGGAAGACTACGAGCAGTACTTC | CSARSEDYEQYF
NA | TRBJ2-3 | many | TRBV12-5 | TGTGCTAGTGGTTTGGGGGGACGTAGCACAGATACGCAGTATTTT | CASGLGGRSTDTQYF
NA | TRBJ1-1 | many | TRBV20-1 | TGCAGTGCTAGAGTAGGGGGTTTCGAGGGGGACACTGAAGCTTTCTTT | CSARVGGFEGDTEAFF
TRBD1 | TRBJ1-4 | many | TRBV6-1 | TGTGCCAGCACCCGTAAGGGACAGGGCGTCGCGAAACTGTTTTTT | CASTRKGQGVAKLFF
TRBD2 | TRBJ2-5 | many | TRBV20-1 | TGCAGTGCTAGAGGCACGACTAGCGGGGACCAAGAGACCCAGTACTTC | CSARGTTSGDQETQYF
NA | TRBJ1-1 | many | TRBV6-5 | TGTGCCAGCAGTTATAACAGGTGGGGAACTGAAGCTTTCTTT | CASSYNRWGTEAFF
NA | TRBJ2-1 | many | TRBV4-3 | TGCGCCAGCAGCCAATTGGCCTCGGCGGCCATTGAGCAGTTCTTC | CASSQLASAAIEQFF
NA | TRBJ1-1 | many | TRBV28 | TGTGCCAGCAGTCTGGACGAAGAGGGAGGTGAAGCTTTCTTT | CASSLDEEGGEAFF
NA | TRBJ2-3 | many | TRBV7-9 | TGTGCCAGCAGCTACTTCCAGGGCAGGCTGCGCACAGATACGCAGTATTTT | CASSYFQGRLRTDTQYF
NA | TRBJ2-3 | many | TRBV5-6 | TGTGCCAGCAGCATAGACGGTAGGGATACGCAGTATTTT | CASSIDGRDTQYF
TRBD2 | TRBJ2-7 | few | TRBV4-2 | TGTGCCAGCGCAGGACTAGCGGGAGTCGAGCAGTACTTC | CASAGLAGVEQYF